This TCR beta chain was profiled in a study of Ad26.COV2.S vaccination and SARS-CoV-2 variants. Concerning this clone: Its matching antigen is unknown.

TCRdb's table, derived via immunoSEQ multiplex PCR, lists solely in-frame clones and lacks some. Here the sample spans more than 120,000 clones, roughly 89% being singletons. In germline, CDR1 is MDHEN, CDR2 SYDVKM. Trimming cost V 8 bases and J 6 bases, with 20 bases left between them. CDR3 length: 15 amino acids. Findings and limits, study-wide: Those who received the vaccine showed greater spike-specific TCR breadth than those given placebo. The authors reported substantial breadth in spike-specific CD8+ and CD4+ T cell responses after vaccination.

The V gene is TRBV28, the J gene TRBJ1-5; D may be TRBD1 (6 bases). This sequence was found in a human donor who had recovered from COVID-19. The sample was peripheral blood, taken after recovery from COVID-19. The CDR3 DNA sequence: TGTGCCAGCGCGATCGTTATAGGGGGGCTTCAGCCCCAGCATTTT. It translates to CASAIVIGGLQPQHF.